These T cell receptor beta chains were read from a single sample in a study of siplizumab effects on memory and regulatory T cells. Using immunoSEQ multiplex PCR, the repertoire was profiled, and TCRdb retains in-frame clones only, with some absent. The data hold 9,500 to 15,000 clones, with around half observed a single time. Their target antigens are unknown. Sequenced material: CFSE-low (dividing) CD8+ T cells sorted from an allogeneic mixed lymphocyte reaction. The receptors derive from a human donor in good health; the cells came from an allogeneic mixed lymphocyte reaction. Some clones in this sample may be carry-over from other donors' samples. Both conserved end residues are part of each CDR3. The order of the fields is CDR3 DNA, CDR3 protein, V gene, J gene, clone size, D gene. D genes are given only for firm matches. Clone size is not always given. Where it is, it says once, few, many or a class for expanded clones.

cdr3_nt: TGTGCCAGTAGTATAGACTCCAAACCGGGACAGGGTGTCTATGGCTACACCTTC
cdr3_aa: CASSIDSKPGQGVYGYTF
v_call: TRBV19
j_call: TRBJ1-2
clone_size: medium-sized
d_call: TRBD1

cdr3_nt: TGTGCCAGCAGCTCCTACACTGAAGCTTTCTTT
cdr3_aa: CASSSYTEAFF
v_call: TRBV7-6
j_call: TRBJ1-1
clone_size: .
d_call: .

cdr3_nt: TGTGCCAGCAGCTCTGTTCCCGGGAGCTCACACAATGAGCAGTTCTTC
cdr3_aa: CASSSVPGSSHNEQFF
v_call: TRBV5-4
j_call: TRBJ2-1
clone_size: .
d_call: .

cdr3_nt: TGTGCCAGCAGCTTACTCCCTAGCGGGGGCGATGAGCAGTTCTTC
cdr3_aa: CASSLLPSGGDEQFF
v_call: TRBV7-3
j_call: TRBJ2-1
clone_size: medium-sized
d_call: TRBD2

cdr3_nt: TGTGCCAGCAGCCAAGGAGGTTCCTACGAGCAGTACTTC
cdr3_aa: CASSQGGSYEQYF
v_call: TRBV5-4
j_call: TRBJ2-7
clone_size: .
d_call: .

cdr3_nt: TGCGCCAGCAGCTTGGGAACAGGGCAGTACGAGCAGTACTTC
cdr3_aa: CASSLGTGQYEQYF
v_call: TRBV5-1
j_call: TRBJ2-7
clone_size: few
d_call: .

cdr3_nt: TGCAGCGCCCGGGGGACAGGTTACAATGAGCAGTTCTTC
cdr3_aa: CSARGTGYNEQFF
v_call: TRBV29-1
j_call: TRBJ2-1
clone_size: .
d_call: TRBD1

cdr3_nt: TGTGCCACCAGCACGACCATAGCCGGGACACAAGCAGGGGACACTGAAGCTTTCTTT
cdr3_aa: CATSTTIAGTQAGDTEAFF
v_call: TRBV15
j_call: TRBJ1-1
clone_size: .
d_call: .

cdr3_nt: TGCGCCAGCAGTGAAAGGCCGAAAACAGGAACCGACTTC
cdr3_aa: CASSERPKTGTDF
v_call: TRBV10-1
j_call: TRBJ1-2
clone_size: medium-sized
d_call: .

cdr3_nt: TGTGCCAGCAGGGACAGGGTCAGTCACGAGCAGTACTTC
cdr3_aa: CASRDRVSHEQYF
v_call: TRBV6-5
j_call: TRBJ2-7
clone_size: few
d_call: TRBD1

cdr3_nt: TGTGCCAGCAGCTCCGGGCCCGGCACTGAAGCTTTCTTT
cdr3_aa: CASSSGPGTEAFF
v_call: TRBV11-2
j_call: TRBJ1-1
clone_size: .
d_call: .

cdr3_nt: TGTGCCAGCAGTTACGTAGCCGCGAGCTCCTACAATGAGCAGTTCTTC
cdr3_aa: CASSYVAASSYNEQFF
v_call: TRBV6-5
j_call: TRBJ2-1
clone_size: .
d_call: .

cdr3_nt: TGCAGCGTTGATCATAGGCAGGCGGGCACTGAAGCTTTCTTT
cdr3_aa: CSVDHRQAGTEAFF
v_call: TRBV29-1
j_call: TRBJ1-1
clone_size: .
d_call: .

cdr3_nt: TGTGCCAGCAGTGCCCTGGACAGGCTCACAGATACGCAGTATTTT
cdr3_aa: CASSALDRLTDTQYF
v_call: TRBV6-1
j_call: TRBJ2-3
clone_size: .
d_call: TRBD1

cdr3_nt: TGTGCCAGCACCGACGACTATGGCTACACCTTC
cdr3_aa: CASTDDYGYTF
v_call: TRBV7-9
j_call: TRBJ1-2
clone_size: few
d_call: .

cdr3_nt: TGTGCCAGCAGCGCTAGCGGGCACAATGAGCAGTTCTTC
cdr3_aa: CASSASGHNEQFF
v_call: TRBV9
j_call: TRBJ2-1
clone_size: many
d_call: TRBD2

cdr3_nt: TGTGCCAGTAGTATAGATCGGTGGGGGCTTGAAGCTTTCTTT
cdr3_aa: CASSIDRWGLEAFF
v_call: TRBV19
j_call: TRBJ1-1
clone_size: .
d_call: .

cdr3_nt: TGTGCCAGCAGCCCAGGGACTAGCGGTGCCTACGAGCAGTACTTC
cdr3_aa: CASSPGTSGAYEQYF
v_call: TRBV7-6
j_call: TRBJ2-7
clone_size: .
d_call: TRBD2

cdr3_nt: TGCGCCAGCAGAGTCTGGACGGGGCCAACTGAAGCTTTCTTT
cdr3_aa: CASRVWTGPTEAFF
v_call: TRBV5-1
j_call: TRBJ1-1
clone_size: .
d_call: .

cdr3_nt: TGTGCCTGGAGTGTTGGGATTACTGACTTTGGCTACACCTTC
cdr3_aa: CAWSVGITDFGYTF
v_call: TRBV30
j_call: TRBJ1-2
clone_size: .
d_call: .

cdr3_nt: TGTGCCAGTAGTATAGGGGGTTTAGCGAACACTGAAGCTTTCTTT
cdr3_aa: CASSIGGLANTEAFF
v_call: TRBV19
j_call: TRBJ1-1
clone_size: .
d_call: .

cdr3_nt: TGTGCCAGCAGTGGCGGCGGGGGCCCCTACGAGCAGTGCTTC
cdr3_aa: CASSGGGGPYEQCF
v_call: TRBV25-1
j_call: TRBJ2-7
clone_size: .
d_call: .

cdr3_nt: TGCGCCAGCAGCCAAGTAGGAGCGGGGGCCTACGAGCAGTACTTC
cdr3_aa: CASSQVGAGAYEQYF
v_call: TRBV4-1
j_call: TRBJ2-7
clone_size: .
d_call: TRBD2

cdr3_nt: TGTGCCAGCAGCAGAACGGGTACCTACGAGCAGTACTTC
cdr3_aa: CASSRTGTYEQYF
v_call: TRBV11-2
j_call: TRBJ2-7
clone_size: few
d_call: .

cdr3_nt: TGCAGCGTTGAAGTTTCAGACAGGGGCTACGAGCAGTACTTC
cdr3_aa: CSVEVSDRGYEQYF
v_call: TRBV29-1
j_call: TRBJ2-7
clone_size: .
d_call: TRBD1

cdr3_nt: TGTGCCAGCAGCTCAGCAGGGTTGGATGGCTACACCTTC
cdr3_aa: CASSSAGLDGYTF
v_call: TRBV7-9
j_call: TRBJ1-2
clone_size: few
d_call: .

cdr3_nt: TGTGCCAGCAGCGCCCCAGGGTACACTGAAGCTTTCTTT
cdr3_aa: CASSAPGYTEAFF
v_call: TRBV9
j_call: TRBJ1-1
clone_size: .
d_call: .

cdr3_nt: TGTGCCACCAGCAGAAAGCGGGGAAATCAAGAGACCCAGTACTTC
cdr3_aa: CATSRKRGNQETQYF
v_call: TRBV15
j_call: TRBJ2-5
clone_size: .
d_call: TRBD2

cdr3_nt: TGTGCCAGCAGTTGGGGGATAATGAACACTGAAGCTTTCTTT
cdr3_aa: CASSWGIMNTEAFF
v_call: TRBV27
j_call: TRBJ1-1
clone_size: medium-sized
d_call: .

cdr3_nt: TGTGCCAGCAGCGGCAGCTACGAGCAGTACTTC
cdr3_aa: CASSGSYEQYF
v_call: TRBV27
j_call: TRBJ2-7
clone_size: few
d_call: .

cdr3_nt: TGTGCCAGCAGTTACCCGAACACTGAAGCTTTCTTT
cdr3_aa: CASSYPNTEAFF
v_call: TRBV6-6
j_call: TRBJ1-1
clone_size: few
d_call: .

cdr3_nt: TGTGCCAGCAGCCCCTCGGGACAGCTAACGGGGTATGGCTACACCTTC
cdr3_aa: CASSPSGQLTGYGYTF
v_call: TRBV5-6
j_call: TRBJ1-2
clone_size: .
d_call: TRBD1

cdr3_nt: TGCAGCGTTGAACATCCAGGGCCGGGTAAAGGAAACACCATATATTTT
cdr3_aa: CSVEHPGPGKGNTIYF
v_call: TRBV29-1
j_call: TRBJ1-3
clone_size: .
d_call: .

cdr3_nt: TGCGCCAGCAGCCCCCGAACAATCAGACAAGAGACCCAGTACTTC
cdr3_aa: CASSPRTIRQETQYF
v_call: TRBV4-1
j_call: TRBJ2-5
clone_size: few
d_call: .

cdr3_nt: TGTGCCAGCATACACGGGAACACTGAAGCTTTCTTT
cdr3_aa: CASIHGNTEAFF
v_call: TRBV11-2
j_call: TRBJ1-1
clone_size: .
d_call: .

cdr3_nt: TGTGCCAGCAGCTGGGGGTCCCAAGAGACCCAGTACTTC
cdr3_aa: CASSWGSQETQYF
v_call: TRBV6-5
j_call: TRBJ2-5
clone_size: .
d_call: .

cdr3_nt: TGCAGCGTTGAAGATTACGGACTAGCGGGGGGCTGGGAGACCCAGTACTTC
cdr3_aa: CSVEDYGLAGGWETQYF
v_call: TRBV29-1
j_call: TRBJ2-5
clone_size: .
d_call: TRBD2

cdr3_nt: TGTGCCAGTAGAGCTGGGACAGGGGCCTACGAGCAGTACTTC
cdr3_aa: CASRAGTGAYEQYF
v_call: TRBV19
j_call: TRBJ2-7
clone_size: .
d_call: TRBD1

cdr3_nt: TGTGCCACCAGCAGAAACCGGGTGAACTCCTACGAGCAGTACTTC
cdr3_aa: CATSRNRVNSYEQYF
v_call: TRBV15
j_call: TRBJ2-7
clone_size: few
d_call: .

cdr3_nt: TGTGCCAGTAGTATTGGGCTGAACTCCTACGAGCAGTACTTC
cdr3_aa: CASSIGLNSYEQYF
v_call: TRBV19
j_call: TRBJ2-7
clone_size: .
d_call: .

cdr3_nt: TGTGCCAGCAGTTCCCTGACCCCCCAGCATCAGCCCCAGCATTTT
cdr3_aa: CASSSLTPQHQPQHF
v_call: TRBV6-6
j_call: TRBJ1-5
clone_size: .
d_call: .

cdr3_nt: TGCGCCAGCAGCCCAAGGATGGGTACAGGGTGGCATAGCAATCAGCCCCAGCATTTT
cdr3_aa: CASSPRMGTGWHSNQPQHF
v_call: TRBV5-1
j_call: TRBJ1-5
clone_size: .
d_call: .

cdr3_nt: TGTGCCACAGCAACAGGGGGTGAAGCTTTCTTT
cdr3_aa: CATATGGEAFF
v_call: TRBV7-6
j_call: TRBJ1-1
clone_size: few
d_call: TRBD1

cdr3_nt: TGTGCCAGCAGCTGGGGAGCGACCGGGGAGCTGTTTTTT
cdr3_aa: CASSWGATGELFF
v_call: TRBV5-8
j_call: TRBJ2-2
clone_size: few
d_call: .

cdr3_nt: TGTGCCAGCAGCTTCGTGAGGAGCAGCTCCTACGAGCAGTACTTC
cdr3_aa: CASSFVRSSSYEQYF
v_call: TRBV7-8
j_call: TRBJ2-7
clone_size: .
d_call: .

cdr3_nt: TGTGCCAGTAAGGTGGAAAAACGGTTGGGTTCTCGAAGTAATTCACCCCTCCACTTT
cdr3_aa: CASKVEKRLGSRSNSPLHF
v_call: TRBV19
j_call: TRBJ1-6
clone_size: few
d_call: .

cdr3_nt: TGCGCCAGCAGCCACATGACAGCCTACGAGCAGTACTTC
cdr3_aa: CASSHMTAYEQYF
v_call: TRBV4-1
j_call: TRBJ2-7
clone_size: few
d_call: .

cdr3_nt: TGTGCCAGCAGTTTGGGGTTCCCTTACGAGCAGTACTTC
cdr3_aa: CASSLGFPYEQYF
v_call: TRBV27
j_call: TRBJ2-7
clone_size: .
d_call: .

cdr3_nt: TGTGCCAGCAGTTACTCAAGGGGCGGATTCAACTATGGCTACACCTTC
cdr3_aa: CASSYSRGGFNYGYTF
v_call: TRBV6-5
j_call: TRBJ1-2
clone_size: .
d_call: .

cdr3_nt: TGTGCCAGCAGCCCGGAGACAGGGAGGAACATTCAGTACTTC
cdr3_aa: CASSPETGRNIQYF
v_call: TRBV5-6
j_call: TRBJ2-4
clone_size: .
d_call: .

cdr3_nt: TGTGCCAGCAGCTTGGGGGGCTTGGGCTACACCTTC
cdr3_aa: CASSLGGLGYTF
v_call: TRBV5-6
j_call: TRBJ1-2
clone_size: .
d_call: .

cdr3_nt: TGTGCCAGCAGTATCCTCGGGACAATGGGCACAGATACGCAGTATTTT
cdr3_aa: CASSILGTMGTDTQYF
v_call: TRBV27
j_call: TRBJ2-3
clone_size: .
d_call: .

cdr3_nt: TGTGCCAGCAGTTTGACGACTAGCGGGAGTCAGTTCAATGAGCAGTTCTTC
cdr3_aa: CASSLTTSGSQFNEQFF
v_call: TRBV27
j_call: TRBJ2-1
clone_size: .
d_call: TRBD2

cdr3_nt: TGTGCCAGCAGTTTCACTGGGACAGGTGGAAACACCATATATTTT
cdr3_aa: CASSFTGTGGNTIYF
v_call: TRBV6-1
j_call: TRBJ1-3
clone_size: .
d_call: TRBD1

cdr3_nt: TGCGCCAGCAGCCCACCTCAATTAGGTGCGGGAGAATTCGATGAGCAGTTCTTC
cdr3_aa: CASSPPQLGAGEFDEQFF
v_call: TRBV4-1
j_call: TRBJ2-1
clone_size: many
d_call: TRBD2

cdr3_nt: TGTGCCAGCAGCCCCAACCGGGGTGACACTGAAGCTTTCTTT
cdr3_aa: CASSPNRGDTEAFF
v_call: TRBV7-9
j_call: TRBJ1-1
clone_size: medium-sized
d_call: .

cdr3_nt: TGTGCCAGCAGTTACGCCGGGGTTGATACTGAAGCTTTCTTT
cdr3_aa: CASSYAGVDTEAFF
v_call: TRBV6-6
j_call: TRBJ1-1
clone_size: .
d_call: .

cdr3_nt: TGTGCCAGCTCCGGGACATTTCTAGCCAAAAACATTCAGTACTTC
cdr3_aa: CASSGTFLAKNIQYF
v_call: TRBV2
j_call: TRBJ2-4
clone_size: .
d_call: .

cdr3_nt: TGTGCCAGCAGTGACCTAGCGAAGTCCTACAATGAGCAGTTCTTC
cdr3_aa: CASSDLAKSYNEQFF
v_call: TRBV2
j_call: TRBJ2-1
clone_size: .
d_call: .

cdr3_nt: TGTGCCAGCAGCCCCCCCTCTTATAATTCACCCCTCCACTTT
cdr3_aa: CASSPPSYNSPLHF
v_call: TRBV5-6
j_call: TRBJ1-6
clone_size: .
d_call: .